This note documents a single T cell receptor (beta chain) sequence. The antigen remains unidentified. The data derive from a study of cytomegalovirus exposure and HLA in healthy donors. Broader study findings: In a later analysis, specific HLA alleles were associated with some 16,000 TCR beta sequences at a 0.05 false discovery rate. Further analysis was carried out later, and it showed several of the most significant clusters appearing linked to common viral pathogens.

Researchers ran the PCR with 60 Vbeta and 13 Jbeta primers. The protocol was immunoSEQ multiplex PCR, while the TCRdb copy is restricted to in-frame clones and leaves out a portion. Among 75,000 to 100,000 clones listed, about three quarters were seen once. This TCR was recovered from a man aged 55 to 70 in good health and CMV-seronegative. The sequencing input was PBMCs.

The CDR3 reads CASSEDRDSTDTQYF. CDR3 bases: TGCGCCAGCAGCGAAGACAGGGATTCCACAGATACGCAGTATTTT. The rearrangement links TRBV5-1 to TRBJ2-3; 7 nucleotides match TRBD1. The germline CDR1 and CDR2 sequences are SGHRS and YFSETQ. This CDR3 is built from 15 residues. Losses at the gene ends were 4 bases for V and 2 bases for J; bases not matched to a gene: 7.